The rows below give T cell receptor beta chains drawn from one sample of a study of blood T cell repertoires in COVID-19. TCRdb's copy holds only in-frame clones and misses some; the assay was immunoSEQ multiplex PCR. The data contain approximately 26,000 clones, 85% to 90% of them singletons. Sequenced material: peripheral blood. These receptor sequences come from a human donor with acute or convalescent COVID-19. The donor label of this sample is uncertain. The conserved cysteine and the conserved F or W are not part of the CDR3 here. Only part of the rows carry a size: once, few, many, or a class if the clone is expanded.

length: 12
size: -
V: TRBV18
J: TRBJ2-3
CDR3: ASSPATRTDTQY

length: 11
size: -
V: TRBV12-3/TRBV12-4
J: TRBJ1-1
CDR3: ASSQTGRTEAF

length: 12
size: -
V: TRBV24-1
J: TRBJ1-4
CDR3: ATSGAKAQEKLF

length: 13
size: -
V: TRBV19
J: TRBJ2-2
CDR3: ASRSGAANTGELF

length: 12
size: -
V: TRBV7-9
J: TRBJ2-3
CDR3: ASSRAGGADTQY

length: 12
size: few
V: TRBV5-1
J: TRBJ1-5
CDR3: ASSEGAGNQPQH

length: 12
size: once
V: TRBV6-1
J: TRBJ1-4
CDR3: ASSEGGRREKLF

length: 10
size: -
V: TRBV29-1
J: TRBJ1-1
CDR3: SVGGEGTEAF

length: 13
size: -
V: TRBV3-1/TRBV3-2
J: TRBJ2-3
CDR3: ASSQVAGARYTQY

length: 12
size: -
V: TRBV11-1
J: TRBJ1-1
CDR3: ASSSQALQVEAF

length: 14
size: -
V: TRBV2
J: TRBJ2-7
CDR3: ASSALGLAGAHEQY

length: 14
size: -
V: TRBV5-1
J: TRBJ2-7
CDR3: ASSSASGQGIYEQY

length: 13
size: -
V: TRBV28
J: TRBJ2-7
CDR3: ASEASTGGNYEQY

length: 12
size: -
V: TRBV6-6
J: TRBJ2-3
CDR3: ASSYPDTTDTQY

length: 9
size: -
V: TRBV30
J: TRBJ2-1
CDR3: AWSSGGEQF

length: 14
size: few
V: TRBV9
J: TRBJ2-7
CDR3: ASSLTAGDPAYEQY

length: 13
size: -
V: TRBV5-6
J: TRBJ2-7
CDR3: AQGGPSETSYEQY

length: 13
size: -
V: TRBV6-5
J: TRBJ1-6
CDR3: ASSYSRGGGSPLH

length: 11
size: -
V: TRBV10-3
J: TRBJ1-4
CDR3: AISRLTEEKLF

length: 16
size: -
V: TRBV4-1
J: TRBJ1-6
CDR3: ASTRTGGFFNSNSPLH

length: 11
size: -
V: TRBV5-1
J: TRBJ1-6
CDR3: ASSGQSNSPLH

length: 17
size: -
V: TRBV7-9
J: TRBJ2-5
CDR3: ASSPRWRTGGVLGETQY

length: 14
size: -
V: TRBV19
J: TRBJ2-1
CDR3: ASSSTTSGTYNEQF

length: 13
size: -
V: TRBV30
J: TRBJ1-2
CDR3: AWSGGTGRGGGYT

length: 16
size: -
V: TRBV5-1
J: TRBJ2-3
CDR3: ASSSKNTGTSVSDTQY

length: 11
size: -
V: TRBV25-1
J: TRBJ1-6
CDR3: AMRTGDNSPLH